The 12 T cell receptor beta chains below were found in one sample sequenced in a study of cytomegalovirus exposure and HLA in healthy donors. A multiplex PCR was run with 60 Vbeta primers and 13 Jbeta primers. The data were produced by immunoSEQ multiplex PCR, yet TCRdb's version contains in-frame clones alone and is incomplete. In total, the table holds about 200,000 clones. What was sequenced was PBMCs. Receptors were obtained from a girl aged 2-10 years in good health and CMV-seropositive.

The chain joins TRBV6-1 to TRBJ2-7, with 7 bases identical to TRBD1. Germline V gene lookup returns CDR1 MNHNS and CDR2 SASEGT. The V and J ends lost 7 bases and 2 bases, in that order; junction bases with no gene match: 8. This CDR3 comprises 14 residues. CDR3 protein: CASKMGTGAYEQYF. As DNA, the CDR3 is TGTGCCAGCAAGATGGGAACAGGGGCCTACGAGCAGTACTTC.

The chain recombines TRBV18 with TRBJ1-5, with 10 bases fitting TRBD1. Trimming cost V 3 bases and J 4 bases; bases outside gene matches: 6. The V gene's germline CDR1 is KGHSH and CDR2 LQKENI. This CDR3 has 16 amino acids. CDR3 nucleotides: TGTGCCAGCTCACCTTCCGGGACAGGGGTTAATCAGCCCCAGCATTTT. This sequence encodes CASSPSGTGVNQPQHF.

The J gene is TRBJ2-1, the V gene TRBV9; 10 nucleotides align to TRBD2. Germline trimming cut 0 bases from V and 8 bases from J; bases unmatched to any gene: 5. This CDR3 is 15 amino acids long. The germline V gene has CDR1 SGDLS and CDR2 YYNGEE. Written as DNA, the CDR3 is TGTGCCAGCAGCGTAGAATCTAGCGGGAGTGATGAGCAGTTCTTC. Translated: CASSVESSGSDEQFF.

The rearrangement links TRBV5-4 to TRBJ1-5; possible D gene TRBD1, 5 bases. Germline V gives CDR1 SGHNT, CDR2 YYREEE (reference sequence). V was pared by 0 bases and J by 3 bases, with 10 bases between. The CDR3 runs 15 residues. The CDR3 DNA follows: TGTGCCAGCAGCTTGGATGGGGGGATCAATCAGCCCCAGCATTTT. Translated, it gives CASSLDGGINQPQHF.

The chain couples TRBV15 to TRBJ2-1; 9 bases fit TRBD1. This CDR3 comprises 14 residues. In germline, CDR1 is LNHNV, CDR2 YYDKDF (reference sequence). Germline trimming cut 2 bases from V and 9 bases from J; bases unmatched to any gene: 5. The CDR3 is CATSRPDRGPEQFF. CDR3 nucleotide sequence: TGTGCCACCAGCAGACCGGACAGGGGTCCTGAGCAGTTCTTC.

The V and J genes are TRBV10-3 and TRBJ1-1; 9 bases are shared with TRBD1. Germline values: CDR1 ENHRY, CDR2 SYGVKD. CDR3 length equals 15 residues. Trimming at V came to 4 bases and at J to 3 bases, leaving 6 bases not matched to a gene. The CDR3 sequence: CAISAPGQGDTEAFF. DNA of the CDR3: TGTGCCATCAGTGCGCCGGGACAGGGAGACACTGAAGCTTTCTTT.

The rearrangement links TRBV5-8 to TRBJ2-7; 7 positions agree with TRBD1. V dropped 4 bases and J dropped 0; count of bases not matched to a gene: 10. The germline gives CDR1 SGHTS, CDR2 YDEGEE. CDR3 length equals 16 residues. The DNA for the CDR3 is TGTGCCAGCAGCACAAACCGGGACAGTAACTCCTACGAGCAGTACTTC. It codes for CASSTNRDSNSYEQYF. The full variable domain, completed using reference TRBV5-8 and TRBJ2-7, is EAGVTQSPTHLIKTRGQQATLRCSPISGHTSVYWYQQALGLGLQFLLWYDEGEERNRGNFPPRFSGRQFPNYSSELNVNALELEDSALYLCASSTNRDSNSYEQYFGPGTRLTVT.

The genes are TRBV6-1 and TRBJ1-1; D remains unclear. CDR1 is MNHNS and CDR2 is SASEGT in the germline V gene. The CDR3 extends over 16 amino acids. V gave up 4 bases and J gave up 1 base, with 16 bases separating them. The CDR3: CASSVPGFPTNTEAFF. The CDR3 bases are TGTGCCAGCAGTGTCCCGGGATTCCCGACGAACACTGAAGCTTTCTTT.

V usage is TRBV27 and J usage is TRBJ2-7; 12 bases are a match to TRBD2. V was pared by 3 bases and J by 4 bases, with 10 bases of the junction left unmatched. This CDR3 comprises 17 residues. Germline values: CDR1 MNHEY, CDR2 SMNVEV (reference sequence). For the CDR3, the DNA is TGTGCCAGCAGTTTGGGGGAGACTAGCGGGAGAACTTACGAGCAGTACTTC. It translates to CASSLGETSGRTYEQYF.

The chain links TRBV27 to TRBJ1-3; D is uncertain. This CDR3 is 13 amino acids long. V dropped 5 bases and J dropped 3 bases, with 8 bases sitting between them. CDR1 is MNHEY, CDR2 SMNVEV, per germline (reference sequence). The CDR3: CASSPPYGNTIYF. The CDR3, as DNA: TGTGCCAGCAGTCCCCCCTATGGAAACACCATATATTTT.

The chain has TRBV15 and TRBJ2-1; 14 bases are shared with TRBD2. V lost 5 bases and J lost 8; bases outside the gene matches: 5. Germline V CDR1 and CDR2: LNHNV, YYDKDF (reference sequence). The CDR3 is made up of 15 amino acids. The CDR3 sequence is CATSWGLAGEDEQFF. The CDR3 bases are TGTGCCACCAGCTGGGGACTAGCGGGAGAGGATGAGCAGTTCTTC.

The chain joins TRBV18 to TRBJ1-5; 8 bases align to TRBD1. The CDR3 length is 15 residues. After removal of 0 bases from V and 7 bases from J, the junction contained 5 bases not matched to a gene. The germline CDR1 and CDR2 sequences are KGHSH and LQKENI. CDR3 in amino acids: CASSPPGDRGQPQHF. CDR3 bases: TGTGCCAGCTCACCACCGGGAGACAGGGGCCAGCCCCAGCATTTT.